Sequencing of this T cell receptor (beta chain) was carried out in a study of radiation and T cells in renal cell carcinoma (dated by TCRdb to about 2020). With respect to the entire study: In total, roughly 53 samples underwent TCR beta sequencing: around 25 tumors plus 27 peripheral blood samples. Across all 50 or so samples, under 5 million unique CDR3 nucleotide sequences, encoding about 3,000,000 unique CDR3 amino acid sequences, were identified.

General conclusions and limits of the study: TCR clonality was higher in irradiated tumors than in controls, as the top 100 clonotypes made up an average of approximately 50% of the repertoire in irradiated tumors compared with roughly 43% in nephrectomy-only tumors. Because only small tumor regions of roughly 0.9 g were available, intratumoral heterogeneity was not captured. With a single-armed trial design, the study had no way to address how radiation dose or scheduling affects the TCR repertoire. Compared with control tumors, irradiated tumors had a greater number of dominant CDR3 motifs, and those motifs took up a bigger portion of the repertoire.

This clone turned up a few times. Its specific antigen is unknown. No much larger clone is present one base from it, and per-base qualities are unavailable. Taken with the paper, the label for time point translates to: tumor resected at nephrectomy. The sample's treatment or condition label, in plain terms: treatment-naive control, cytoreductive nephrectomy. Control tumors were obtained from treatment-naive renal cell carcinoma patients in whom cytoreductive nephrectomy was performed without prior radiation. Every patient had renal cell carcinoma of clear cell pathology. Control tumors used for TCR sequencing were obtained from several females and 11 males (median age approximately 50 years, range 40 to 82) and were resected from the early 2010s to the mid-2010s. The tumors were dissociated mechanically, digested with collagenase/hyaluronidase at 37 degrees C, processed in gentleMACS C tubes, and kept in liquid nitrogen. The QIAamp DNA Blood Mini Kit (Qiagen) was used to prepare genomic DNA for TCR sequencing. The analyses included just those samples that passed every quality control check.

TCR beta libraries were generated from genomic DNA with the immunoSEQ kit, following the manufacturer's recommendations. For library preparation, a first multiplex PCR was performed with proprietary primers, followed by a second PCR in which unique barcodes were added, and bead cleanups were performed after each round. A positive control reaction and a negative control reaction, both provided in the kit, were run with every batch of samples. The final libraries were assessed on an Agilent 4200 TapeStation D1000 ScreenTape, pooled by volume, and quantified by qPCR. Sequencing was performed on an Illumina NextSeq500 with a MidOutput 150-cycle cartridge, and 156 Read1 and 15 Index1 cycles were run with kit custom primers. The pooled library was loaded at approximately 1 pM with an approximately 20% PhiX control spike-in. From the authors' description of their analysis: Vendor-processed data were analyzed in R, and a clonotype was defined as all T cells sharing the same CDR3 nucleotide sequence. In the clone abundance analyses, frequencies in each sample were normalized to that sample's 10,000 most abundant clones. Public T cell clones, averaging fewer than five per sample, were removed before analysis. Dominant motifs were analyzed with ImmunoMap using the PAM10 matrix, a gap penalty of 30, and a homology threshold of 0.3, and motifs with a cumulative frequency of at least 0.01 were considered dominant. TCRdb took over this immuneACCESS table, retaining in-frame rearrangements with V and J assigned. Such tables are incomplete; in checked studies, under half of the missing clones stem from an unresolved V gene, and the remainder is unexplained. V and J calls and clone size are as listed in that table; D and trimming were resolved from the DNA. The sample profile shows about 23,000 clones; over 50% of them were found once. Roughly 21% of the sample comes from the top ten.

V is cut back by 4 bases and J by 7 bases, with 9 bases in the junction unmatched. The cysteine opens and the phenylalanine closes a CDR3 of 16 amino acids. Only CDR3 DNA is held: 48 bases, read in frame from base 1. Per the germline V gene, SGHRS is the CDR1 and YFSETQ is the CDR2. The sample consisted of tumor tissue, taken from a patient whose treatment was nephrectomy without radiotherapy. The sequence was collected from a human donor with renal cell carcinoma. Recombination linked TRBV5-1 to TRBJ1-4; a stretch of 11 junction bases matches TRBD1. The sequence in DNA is TGCGCCAGCAGCCAGACTCCGGACAGGGGGCGTGAAAAACTGTTTTTT. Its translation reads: CASSQTPDRGREKLFF.